This T cell receptor (beta chain) was observed in a study of blood T cell repertoires in COVID-19. Donors were grouped by their self-reported clinical history. The CDR3 runs 17 residues. Germline CDR1 SGHTA, CDR2 FQGNSA. V lost 5 bases to trimming and J lost 0 bases, with 14 bases between them. Clones were sequenced by immunoSEQ multiplex PCR, and TCRdb holds only the in-frame ones, with some missing. Counted here are around 270,000 clones, 80% to 90% occurring once; the ten biggest clones make up around 3.1%. This receptor was taken from a woman aged 40 to 50 who had been exposed to COVID-19. The chain carries TRBV7-2 and TRBJ1-6, with unresolved D. Sequencing was performed on PBMCs or T cells enriched from blood (not recorded which). This CDR3 is CASSPRGGISYNSPLHF. CDR3 coding DNA: TGTGCCAGCAGCCCCCGGGGAGGGATCTCCTATAATTCACCCCTCCACTTT.